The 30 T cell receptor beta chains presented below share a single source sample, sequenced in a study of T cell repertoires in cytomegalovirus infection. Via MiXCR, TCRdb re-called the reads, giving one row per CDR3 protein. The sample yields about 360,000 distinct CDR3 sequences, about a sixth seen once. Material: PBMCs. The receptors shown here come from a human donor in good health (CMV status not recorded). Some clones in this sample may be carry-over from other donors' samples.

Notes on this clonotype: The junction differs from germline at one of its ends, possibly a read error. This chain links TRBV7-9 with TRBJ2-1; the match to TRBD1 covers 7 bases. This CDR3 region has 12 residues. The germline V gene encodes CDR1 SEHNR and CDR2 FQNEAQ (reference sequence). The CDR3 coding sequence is TGTGCCAGCAGCCCACCGCGGGCCAGGGGGAGCTTC. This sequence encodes CASSPPRARGSF.

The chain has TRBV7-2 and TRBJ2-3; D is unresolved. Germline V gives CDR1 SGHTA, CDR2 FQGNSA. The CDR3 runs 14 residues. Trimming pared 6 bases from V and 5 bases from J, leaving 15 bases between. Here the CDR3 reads CASRPSSGGDTQYF. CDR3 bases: TGTGCCAGCAGACCGTCAAGTGGCGGAGATACGCAGTATTTT.

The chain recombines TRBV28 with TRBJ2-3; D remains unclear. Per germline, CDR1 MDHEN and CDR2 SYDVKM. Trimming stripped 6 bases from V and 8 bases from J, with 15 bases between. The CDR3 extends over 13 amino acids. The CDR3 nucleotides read TGTGCCAGCAGACCCGGACCCCCCAGTACGCAGTATTTT. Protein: CASRPGPPSTQYF.

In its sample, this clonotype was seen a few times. CDR3 DNA: TGTGCCAGCAGCAAGGGTGGGGGGGGTGGCGAGCAGTTCTTC. This codes for CASSKGGGGGEQFF. This sequence joins TRBV11-3 and TRBJ2-1; 7 bases are a match to TRBD2. V trimming: 5 bases; J trimming: 10 bases; junction bases outside the gene matches: 11. Germline V gives CDR1 SGHNT, CDR2 YENEEA. The length of the CDR3 is 14 residues.

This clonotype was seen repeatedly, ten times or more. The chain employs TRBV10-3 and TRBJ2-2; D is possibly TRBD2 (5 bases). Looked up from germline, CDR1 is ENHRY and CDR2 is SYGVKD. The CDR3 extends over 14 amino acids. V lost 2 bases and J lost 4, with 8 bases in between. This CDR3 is CAISEARGTGELFF. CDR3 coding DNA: TGTGCCATCAGTGAGGCCCGGGGCACCGGGGAGCTGTTTTTT.

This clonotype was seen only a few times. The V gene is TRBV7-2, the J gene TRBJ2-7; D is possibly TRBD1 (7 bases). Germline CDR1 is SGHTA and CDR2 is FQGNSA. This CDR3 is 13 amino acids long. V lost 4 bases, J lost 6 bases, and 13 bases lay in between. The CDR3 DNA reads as TGTGCCAGCAGCTACAGGGGAGCGGGCGAGCAGTACTTC. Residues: CASSYRGAGEQYF.

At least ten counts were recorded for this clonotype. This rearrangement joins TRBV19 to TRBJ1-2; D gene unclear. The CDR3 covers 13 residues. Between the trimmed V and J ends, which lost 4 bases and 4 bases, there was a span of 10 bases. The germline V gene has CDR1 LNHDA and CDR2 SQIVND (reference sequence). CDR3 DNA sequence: TGTGCCAGTAGTACCTTGGACGCCTATGGCTACACCTTC. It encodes CASSTLDAYGYTF.

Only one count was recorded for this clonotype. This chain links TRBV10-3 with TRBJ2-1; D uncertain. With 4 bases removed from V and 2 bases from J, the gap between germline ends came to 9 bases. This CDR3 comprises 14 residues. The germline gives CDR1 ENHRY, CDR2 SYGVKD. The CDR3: CAISAGRTYNEQFF. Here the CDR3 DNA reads TGTGCCATCAGTGCGGGCCGAACCTACAATGAGCAGTTCTTC.

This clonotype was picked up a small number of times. This CDR3 reads CASSSSQGPLYYEQYF. CDR3 sequence (DNA): TGTGCCAGCAGCTCATCACAGGGTCCCCTTTACTACGAGCAGTACTTC. The chain links TRBV11-2 to TRBJ2-7; tentative D call: TRBD1 (6 bases). Trimming removed 4 bases at V and 3 bases at J, with 19 bases between. The CDR3 runs 16 residues. The V gene's germline CDR1 is SGHAT and CDR2 FQNNGV.

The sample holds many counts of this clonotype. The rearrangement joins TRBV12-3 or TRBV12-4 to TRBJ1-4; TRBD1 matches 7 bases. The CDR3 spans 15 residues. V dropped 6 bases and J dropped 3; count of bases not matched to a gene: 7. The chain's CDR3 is CASRLGGAANEKLFF. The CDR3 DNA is TGTGCCAGCAGACTAGGGGGCGCAGCTAATGAAAAACTGTTTTTT.

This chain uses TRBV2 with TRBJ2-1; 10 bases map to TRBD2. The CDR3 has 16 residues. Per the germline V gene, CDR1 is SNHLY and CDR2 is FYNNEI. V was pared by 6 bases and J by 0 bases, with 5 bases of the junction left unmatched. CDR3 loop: CASRTSGASSYNEQFF. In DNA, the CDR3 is TGTGCCAGCAGAACTAGCGGGGCAAGCTCCTACAATGAGCAGTTCTTC. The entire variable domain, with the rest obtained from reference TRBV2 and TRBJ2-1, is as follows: EPEVTQTPSHQVTQMGQEVILRCVPISNHLYFYWYRQILGQKVEFLVSFYNNEISEKSEIFDDQFSVERPDGSNFTLKIRSTKLEDSAMYFCASRTSGASSYNEQFFGPGTRLTVL.

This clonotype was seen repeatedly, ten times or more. DNA for the CDR3: TGCAGCGCTTCTCACCTTGGCACAGATACGCAGTATTTT. Encoded protein: CSASHLGTDTQYF. This chain connects TRBV29-1 to TRBJ2-3; D is unclear. CDR1 and CDR2 from the germline V gene are SQVTM and ANQGSEA. The CDR3 has 13 amino acids. The ends were cut back, 7 bases at V and 1 base at J, with 12 bases in the middle.

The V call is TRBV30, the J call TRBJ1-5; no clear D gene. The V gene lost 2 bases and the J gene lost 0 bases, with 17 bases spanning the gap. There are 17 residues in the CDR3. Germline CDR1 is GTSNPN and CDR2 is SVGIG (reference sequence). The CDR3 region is CAWSPRWLGNSNQPQHF. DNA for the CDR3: TGTGCCTGGAGTCCCCGTTGGTTAGGAAATAGCAATCAGCCCCAGCATTTT. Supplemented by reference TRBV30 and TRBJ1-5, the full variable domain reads SQTIHQWPATLVQPVGSPLSLECTVEGTSNPNLYWYRQAAGRGLQLLFYSVGIGQISSEVPQNLSASRPQDRQFILSSKKLLLSDSGFYLCAWSPRWLGNSNQPQHFGDGTRLSIL.

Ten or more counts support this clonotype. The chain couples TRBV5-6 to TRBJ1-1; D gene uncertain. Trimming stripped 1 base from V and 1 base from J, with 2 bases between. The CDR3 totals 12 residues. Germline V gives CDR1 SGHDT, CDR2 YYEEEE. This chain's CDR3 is CASSLWNTEAFF. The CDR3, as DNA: TGTGCCAGCAGCTTGTGGAACACTGAAGCTTTCTTT.

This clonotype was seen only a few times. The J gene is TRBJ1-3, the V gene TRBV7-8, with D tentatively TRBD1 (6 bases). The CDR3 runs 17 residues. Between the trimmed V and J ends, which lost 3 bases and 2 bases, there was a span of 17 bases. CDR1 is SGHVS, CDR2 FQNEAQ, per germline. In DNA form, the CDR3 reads TGTGCCAGCAGCTTCGGCCTTAGGACAGTCACTGGAAACACCATATATTTT. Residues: CASSFGLRTVTGNTIYF.

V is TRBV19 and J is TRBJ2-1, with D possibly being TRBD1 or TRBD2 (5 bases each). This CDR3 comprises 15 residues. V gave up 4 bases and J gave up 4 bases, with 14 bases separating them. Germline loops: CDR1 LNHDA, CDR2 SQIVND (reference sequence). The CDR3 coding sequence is TGTGCCAGTAGTACCTTAGCCGGGGCTTACAATGAGCAGTTCTTC. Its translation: CASSTLAGAYNEQFF.

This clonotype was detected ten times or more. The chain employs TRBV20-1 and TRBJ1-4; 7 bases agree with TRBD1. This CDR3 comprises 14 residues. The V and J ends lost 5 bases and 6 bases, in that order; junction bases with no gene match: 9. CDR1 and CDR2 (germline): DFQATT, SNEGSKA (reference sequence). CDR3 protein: CSARLGGGDEKLFF. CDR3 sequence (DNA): TGCAGTGCTCGCTTAGGAGGGGGCGATGAAAAACTGTTTTTT.

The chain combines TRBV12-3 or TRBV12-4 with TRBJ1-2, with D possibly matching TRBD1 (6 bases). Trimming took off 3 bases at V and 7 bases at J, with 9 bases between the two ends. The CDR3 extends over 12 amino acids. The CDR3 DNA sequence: TGTGCCAGCAGTTTCAGGGGTGGTGGCTACACCTTC. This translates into CASSFRGGGYTF.

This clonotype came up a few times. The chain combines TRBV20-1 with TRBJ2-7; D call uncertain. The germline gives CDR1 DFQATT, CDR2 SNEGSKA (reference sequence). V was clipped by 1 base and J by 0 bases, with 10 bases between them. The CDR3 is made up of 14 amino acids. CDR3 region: CSARGPESSYEQYF. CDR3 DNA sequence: TGCAGTGCTAGAGGTCCGGAGAGCTCCTACGAGCAGTACTTC.

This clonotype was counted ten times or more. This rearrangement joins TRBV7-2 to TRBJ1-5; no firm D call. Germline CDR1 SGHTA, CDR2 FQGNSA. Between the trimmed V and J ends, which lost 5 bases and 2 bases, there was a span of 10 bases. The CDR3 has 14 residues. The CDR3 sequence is CASSTTGGNQPQHF. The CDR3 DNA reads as TGTGCCAGCAGCACTACCGGGGGCAATCAGCCCCAGCATTTT.

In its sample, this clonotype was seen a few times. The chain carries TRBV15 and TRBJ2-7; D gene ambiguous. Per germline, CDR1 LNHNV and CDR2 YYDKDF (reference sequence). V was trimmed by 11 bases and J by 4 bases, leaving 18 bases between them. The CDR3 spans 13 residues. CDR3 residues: CAARRDPSYEQYF. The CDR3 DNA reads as TGTGCCGCACGTAGGGATCCCTCGTACGAGCAGTACTTC.

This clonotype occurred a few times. The CDR3 DNA reads TGTGCCAGCAGCCGGTGGGACTCCTCCTACAATGAGCAGTTCTTC. This translates into CASSRWDSSYNEQFF. The chain is built from TRBV4-2 and TRBJ2-1, with a weak D call TRBD2 (6 bases). Germline V lookup: CDR1 LGHNA, CDR2 YNFKEQ. This CDR3 is 15 amino acids long. The germline V and J ends were trimmed by 4 bases and 0 bases, with 10 bases remaining between them.

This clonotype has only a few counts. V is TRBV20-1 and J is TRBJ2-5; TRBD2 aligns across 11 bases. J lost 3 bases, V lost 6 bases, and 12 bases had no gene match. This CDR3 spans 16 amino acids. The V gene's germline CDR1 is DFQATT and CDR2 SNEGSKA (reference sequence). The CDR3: CSATIGGLAAEETQYF. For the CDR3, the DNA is TGCAGTGCCACAATCGGGGGACTAGCGGCTGAAGAGACCCAGTACTTC.

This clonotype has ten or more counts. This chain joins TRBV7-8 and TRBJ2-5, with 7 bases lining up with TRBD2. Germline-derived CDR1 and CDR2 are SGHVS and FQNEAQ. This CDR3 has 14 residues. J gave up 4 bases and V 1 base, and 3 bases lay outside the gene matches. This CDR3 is CASSLGSGGETQYF. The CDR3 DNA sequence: TGTGCCAGCAGCTTAGGGTCGGGGGGAGAGACCCAGTACTTC.

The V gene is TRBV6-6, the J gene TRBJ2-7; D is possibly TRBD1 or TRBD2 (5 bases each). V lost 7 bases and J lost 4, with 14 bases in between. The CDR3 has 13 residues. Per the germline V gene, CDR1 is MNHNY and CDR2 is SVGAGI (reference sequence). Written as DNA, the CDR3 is TGTGCCAGCACCCCCAGATGGGGGTACGAGCAGTACTTC. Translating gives CASTPRWGYEQYF.

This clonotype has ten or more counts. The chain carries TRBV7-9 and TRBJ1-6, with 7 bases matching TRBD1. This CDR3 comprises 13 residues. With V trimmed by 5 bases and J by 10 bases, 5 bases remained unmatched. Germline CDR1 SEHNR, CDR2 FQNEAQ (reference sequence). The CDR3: CASSPTGESPLHF. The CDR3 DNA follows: TGTGCCAGCAGCCCAACAGGGGAATCACCCCTCCACTTT.

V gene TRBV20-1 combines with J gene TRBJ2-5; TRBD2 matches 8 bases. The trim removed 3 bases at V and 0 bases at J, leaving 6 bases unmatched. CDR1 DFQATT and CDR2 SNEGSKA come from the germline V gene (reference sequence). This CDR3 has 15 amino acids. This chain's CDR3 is CSASPSSGYQETQYF. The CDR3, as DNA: TGCAGTGCTAGCCCCTCTAGCGGGTACCAAGAGACCCAGTACTTC.

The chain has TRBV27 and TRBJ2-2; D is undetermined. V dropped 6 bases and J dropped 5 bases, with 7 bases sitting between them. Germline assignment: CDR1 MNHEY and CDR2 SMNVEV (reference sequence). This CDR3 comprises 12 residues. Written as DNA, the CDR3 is TGTGCCAGCAGGGGCATGACCGGGGAGCTGTTTTTT. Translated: CASRGMTGELFF.

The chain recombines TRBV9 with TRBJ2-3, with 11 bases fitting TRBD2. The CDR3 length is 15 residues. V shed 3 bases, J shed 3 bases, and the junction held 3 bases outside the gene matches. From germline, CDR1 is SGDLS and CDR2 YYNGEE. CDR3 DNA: TGTGCCAGCAGCGCACTAGCGGGGGAGACAGATACGCAGTATTTT. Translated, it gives CASSALAGETDTQYF.

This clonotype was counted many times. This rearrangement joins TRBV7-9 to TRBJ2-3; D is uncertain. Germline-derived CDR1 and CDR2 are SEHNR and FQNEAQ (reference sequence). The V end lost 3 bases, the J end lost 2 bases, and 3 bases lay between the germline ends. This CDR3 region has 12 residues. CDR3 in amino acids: CASSFLTDTQYF. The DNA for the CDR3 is TGTGCCAGCAGCTTCCTCACAGATACGCAGTATTTT.